This entry lists 17 T cell receptor beta chains sequenced from one sample in a study of blood T cell repertoires in COVID-19. Only in-frame clones appear in the TCRdb table, and some are missing; sequencing was by immunoSEQ multiplex PCR. The sample lists roughly 150,000 clones, roughly 80% seen once, with roughly 0.56% in the top ten. Sequenced material: peripheral blood. The receptor set was obtained from a man in his fifties or sixties with acute or convalescent COVID-19.

V gene TRBV5-4 combines with J gene TRBJ2-7; 8 nucleotides match TRBD2. Germline V gene lookup returns CDR1 SGHNT and CDR2 YYREEE (reference sequence). The CDR3 contains 17 residues. V lost 4 bases to trimming and J lost 3 bases; unmatched junction nucleotides: 15. The CDR3 protein is CASSLAGGSGVNYEQYF. The CDR3 bases are TGTGCCAGCAGCCTTGCGGGGGGAAGCGGGGTAAACTACGAGCAGTACTTC.

The V and J genes are TRBV6-6 and TRBJ1-5; possible D gene TRBD1, 6 bases. CDR1 and CDR2 from the germline V gene are MNHNY and SVGAGI (reference sequence). This CDR3 has 14 amino acids. The V end was cut by 6 bases, the J end by 5 bases, with 14 bases between. CDR3: CASRSAGEHQPQHF. CDR3 coding DNA: TGTGCCAGCAGGTCGGCAGGGGAGCATCAGCCCCAGCATTTT.

The chain couples TRBV4-1 to TRBJ2-7, with D possibly TRBD1 on 5 matching bases. Per the germline V gene, CDR1 is MGHRA and CDR2 is YSYEKL. Deletions cut 1 base from V and 2 bases from J, with 6 bases between. This CDR3 has 13 amino acids. CDR3: CASSQGQTYEQYF. The CDR3 DNA reads as TGCGCCAGCAGCCAAGGACAGACCTACGAGCAGTACTTC.

CDR3 region: CASSLLASGRRYEQYF. CDR3 nucleotides: TGCGCCAGCAGCTTGCTAGCTAGCGGGAGGAGGTACGAGCAGTACTTC. The genes are TRBV5-1 and TRBJ2-7, with 11 bases matching TRBD2. Germline CDR1 reads SGHRS; CDR2 reads YFSETQ. V was pared by 1 base and J by 4 bases, with 7 bases of the junction left unmatched. This CDR3 contains 16 residues.

This rearrangement joins TRBV19 to TRBJ2-4; maybe TRBD2 (5 bases). Between the trimmed V and J ends, which lost 6 bases and 1 base, there was a span of 22 bases. The V gene's germline CDR1 is LNHDA and CDR2 SQIVND (reference sequence). CDR3 size: 18 residues. The CDR3 nucleotides are TGTGCCAGTAGCCCCGTGAGAGGGAAGGTTTTTGCCAAAAACATTCAGTACTTC. As protein: CASSPVRGKVFAKNIQYF.

The chain combines TRBV3-1 (or the pseudogene TRBV3-2) with TRBJ1-1; D is possibly TRBD1 (6 bases). Per the germline V gene, CDR1 is LGHDT and CDR2 is YNNKEL (reference sequence). The V and J ends lost 0 bases and 4 bases respectively, with 18 bases between them. The CDR3 is made up of 17 amino acids. In DNA, the CDR3 is TGTGCCAGCAGCCAAGAAGTCACAGGGTGGATGGGCACTGAAGCTTTCTTT. Translation: CASSQEVTGWMGTEAFF.

This chain links TRBV6-5 with TRBJ1-5; D gene unclear. From germline, CDR1 is MNHEY and CDR2 SVGAGI. This CDR3 contains 13 residues. The V end was cut by 7 bases, the J end by 5 bases, with 12 bases between. For the CDR3, the DNA is TGTGCCAGCAAGGGAGCGGGGTATCAGCCCCAGCATTTT. Translating gives CASKGAGYQPQHF.

This clone was counted ten times or more. J is TRBJ2-7 and V is TRBV5-4; 11 positions match TRBD2. This CDR3 spans 15 amino acids. Germline assignment: CDR1 SGHNT and CDR2 YYREEE (reference sequence). Trimming removed 6 bases from V and 0 bases from J; junction bases left unmatched: 5. The CDR3 reads CASTDTSGSSYEQYF. CDR3 DNA: TGTGCCAGCACCGACACTAGCGGGAGCTCCTACGAGCAGTACTTC.

J is TRBJ1-1 and V is TRBV18, with D tentatively TRBD1 (5 bases). V was cut by 3 bases and J by 3 bases, with 17 bases left in between. The CDR3 sequence is 16 residues long. Germline CDR1 and CDR2: KGHSH and LQKENI. CDR3 nucleotide sequence: TGTGCCAGCTCACCTATGAGGTGGGGCAGTGACACTGAAGCTTTCTTT. It encodes CASSPMRWGSDTEAFF.

The chain combines TRBV5-6 with TRBJ1-1; TRBD1 matches at 7 bases. The junction had 22 bases not matched to a gene; V was cut back by 4 bases and J by 4 bases. Germline CDR1 SGHDT, CDR2 YYEEEE. The length of the CDR3 is 19 residues. CDR3 protein: CASSPRRVTPGQRFTEAFF. The CDR3 nucleotides read TGTGCCAGCAGCCCACGGCGGGTGACTCCGGGACAGCGATTCACTGAAGCTTTCTTT.

V gene TRBV19 combines with J gene TRBJ1-5; perhaps TRBD1 as D (6 bases). V lost 5 bases and J lost 0, with 11 bases in between. Germline CDR1 LNHDA, CDR2 SQIVND (reference sequence). This CDR3 is 15 amino acids long. The CDR3 DNA reads TGTGCCAGTAGTCGTTCAGGGGTTAGCAATCAGCCCCAGCATTTT. Amino acid sequence: CASSRSGVSNQPQHF. Looking up the rest from reference TRBV19 and TRBJ1-5 gives the full variable domain: DGGITQSPKYLFRKEGQNVTLSCEQNLNHDAMYWYRQDPGQGLRLIYYSQIVNDFQKGDIAEGYSVSREKKESFPLTVTSAQKNPTAFYLCASSRSGVSNQPQHFGDGTRLSIL.

This clone was seen just once. The CDR3 sequence: CASSLRDSPRQPQHF. DNA of the CDR3: TGTGCCAGCAGTCTTCGGGACAGCCCGCGTCAGCCCCAGCATTTT. The chain uses TRBV7-2 and TRBJ1-5; 7 nucleotides agree with TRBD1. Germline V lookup: CDR1 SGHTA, CDR2 FQGNSA. Trimming cost V 6 bases and J 6 bases; bases outside gene matches: 11. CDR3 length equals 15 residues.

This rearrangement joins TRBV28 to TRBJ2-7; possible D gene TRBD2, 5 bases. CDR3 length equals 13 residues. The V and J ends lost 5 bases and 7 bases respectively, with 15 bases between them. Germline V gives CDR1 MDHEN, CDR2 SYDVKM. The CDR3 DNA reads as TGTGCCAGCAGTATGGCGGCCTCGGGGGAGCAGTACTTC. It is translated as CASSMAASGEQYF.

This clone appeared once. The rearrangement joins TRBV5-5 to TRBJ2-2; D ambiguous. Trimming shortened V by 4 bases and J by 2 bases, and 12 bases separated the two germline ends. The CDR3 covers 15 residues. The germline gives CDR1 SGHKS, CDR2 YYEKEE (reference sequence). This chain's CDR3 is CASSTGQTNTGELFF. CDR3 DNA: TGTGCCAGCAGCACGGGTCAGACTAACACCGGGGAGCTGTTTTTT. The complete variable domain, with remaining parts taken from reference TRBV5-5 and TRBJ2-2, reads DAGVTQSPTHLIKTRGQQVTLRCSPISGHKSVSWYQQVLGQGPQFIFQYYEKEERGRGNFPDRFSARQFPNYSSELNVNALLLGDSALYLCASSTGQTNTGELFFGEGSRLTVL.

The chain carries TRBV6-6 and TRBJ1-2; D is perhaps TRBD1 (5 bases). This CDR3 region has 12 residues. Germline loops: CDR1 MNHNY, CDR2 SVGAGI (reference sequence). Trimming took off 11 bases at V and 4 bases at J, with 14 bases between the two ends. CDR3 bases: TGTGCCTCCTATGGGGGGGGCTATGGCTACACCTTC. This translates into CASYGGGYGYTF.

This clone was observed a single time. The chain links TRBV19 to TRBJ1-4; 9 bases fit TRBD1. The CDR3 consists of 15 residues. Looked up from germline, CDR1 is LNHDA and CDR2 is SQIVND (reference sequence). J lost 3 bases, V lost 9 bases, and 8 bases had no gene match. The DNA of the CDR3 is TGTGCCAGCCGGGACAGGGTGTGGTCTAATGAAAAACTGTTTTTT. Protein: CASRDRVWSNEKLFF.

V usage is TRBV4-2 and J usage is TRBJ1-5; TRBD1 might be the D (5 bases). Per the germline V gene, CDR1 is LGHNA and CDR2 is YNFKEQ. V was pared by 3 bases and J by 5 bases, with 11 bases between. The CDR3 totals 14 residues. For the CDR3, the DNA is TGTGCCAGCAGCCAGGGGAGGGGCTATCAGCCCCAGCATTTT. It is translated as CASSQGRGYQPQHF.